The 19 T cell receptor beta chains given below trace back to one sample, sequenced in a study of follicular helper T cells after annual influenza vaccination. Profiling relied on immunoSEQ multiplex PCR, and the TCRdb table lists in-frame clones only, not all of them. The data hold about 7,800 clones, with approximately 87% observed a single time. Time point given: 2014-2015 season, 7 days after vaccination. The material was CXCR5+ CD38- circulating T follicular helper cells from blood, obtained 7 days after influenza vaccination. As to subset: circulating Tfh, non-naive CD4+CXCR5+PD-1+ (ICOS+CD38+ or ICOS-CD38-). All receptors come from an adult who received the influenza vaccine.

This clone is a singleton in its sample. J is TRBJ2-5 and V is TRBV7-2; D gene uncertain. V lost 7 bases and J 3 bases, leaving 12 bases between the germline ends. The length of the CDR3 is 13 residues. Germline values: CDR1 SGHTA, CDR2 FQGNSA. The DNA of the CDR3 is TGTGCCAGCAACCCGAACCCGGAAGAGACCCAGTACTTC. Translated, it gives CASNPNPEETQYF. Supplemented by reference TRBV7-2 and TRBJ2-5, the full variable domain reads GAGVSQSPSNKVTEKGKDVELRCDPISGHTALYWYRQSLGQGLEFLIYFQGNSAPDKSGLPSDRFSAERTGGSVSTLTIQRTQQEDSAVYLCASNPNPEETQYFGPGTRLLVL.

V gene TRBV5-1 combines with J gene TRBJ2-1; weak D call: TRBD2 (5 bases). The V gene lost 1 base and the J gene lost 7 bases, with 15 bases spanning the gap. In germline, CDR1 is SGHRS, CDR2 YFSETQ. CDR3 length: 15 amino acids. CDR3 nucleotide sequence: TGCGCCAGCAGCTTGCGGCTTACCGGGGAGAATGAGCAGTTCTTC. It codes for CASSLRLTGENEQFF.

CDR3 amino acids: CASSPQLSSGNTIYF. The DNA of the CDR3 is TGTGCCAGCAGTCCCCAACTAAGCTCTGGAAACACCATATATTTT. The genes are TRBV28 and TRBJ1-3, with no clear D. Per the germline V gene, CDR1 is MDHEN and CDR2 is SYDVKM. Trimming removed 5 bases at V and 0 bases at J, with 11 bases between. The CDR3 extends over 15 amino acids.

The J gene is TRBJ2-1, the V gene TRBV7-3; 12 bases match TRBD2. Germline V gene sequence: CDR1 SGHTA, CDR2 FQGTGA. V shed 4 bases and J 5 bases; nucleotides not matched to a gene: 3. CDR3 length equals 15 residues. The CDR3 spells CASSSGLAGNNEQFF. DNA for the CDR3: TGTGCCAGCAGCTCCGGACTAGCGGGGAACAATGAGCAGTTCTTC. Complete variable domain (other parts from reference TRBV7-3 and TRBJ2-1): GAGVSQTPSNKVTEKGKYVELRCDPISGHTALYWYRQSLGQGPEFLIYFQGTGAADDSGLPNDRFFAVRPEGSVSTLKIQRTERGDSAVYLCASSSGLAGNNEQFFGPGTRLTVL.

V is TRBV6-1 and J is TRBJ1-2, with D unresolved. In germline, CDR1 is MNHNS, CDR2 SASEGT. CDR3 size: 16 residues. V was clipped by 4 bases and J by 0 bases, with 15 bases between them. CDR3 coding DNA: TGTGCCAGCAGTGGCGGCCTGGGGATTACTAACTATGGCTACACCTTC. Translated: CASSGGLGITNYGYTF.

The chain recombines TRBV28 with TRBJ2-5; TRBD1 agrees at 9 bases. This CDR3 comprises 19 residues. CDR1 and CDR2 (germline): MDHEN, SYDVKM. Unmatched junction bases numbered 19, after V lost 6 bases and J lost 2 bases. CDR3 DNA sequence: TGTGCCAGCAGCCTAGTTGGCGAGGACAGGGGAAGGGAGCAAGAGACCCAGTACTTC. Residues: CASSLVGEDRGREQETQYF. Together with reference TRBV28 and TRBJ2-5, the CDR3 gives the full variable domain: DVKVTQSSRYLVKRTGEKVFLECVQDMDHENMFWYRQDPGLGLRLIYFSYDVKMKEKGDIPEGYSVSREKKERFSLILESASTNQTSMYLCASSLVGEDRGREQETQYFGPGTRLLVL.

V and J are TRBV7-2 and TRBJ2-7, with D perhaps TRBD2 (6 bases). The V and J ends lost 6 bases and 3 bases respectively, with 15 bases between them. The CDR3 extends over 14 amino acids. Looked up from germline, CDR1 is SGHTA and CDR2 is FQGNSA. The CDR3 DNA reads as TGTGCCAGCAGGCCCGGGGGATTGGACTACGAGCAGTACTTC. This sequence encodes CASRPGGLDYEQYF.

V is TRBV18 and J is TRBJ1-2; 8 bases match TRBD1. CDR3 length: 14 residues. From germline, CDR1 is KGHSH and CDR2 LQKENI. With 3 bases clipped from V and 0 bases from J, the junction kept 0 bases outside the gene matches. CDR3 region: CASSPTGANYGYTF. CDR3 DNA sequence: TGTGCCAGCTCACCGACAGGGGCTAACTATGGCTACACCTTC.

The genes are TRBV4-3 and TRBJ2-7, with D maybe TRBD1 (6 bases). Germline CDR1 and CDR2: LGHNA and YSLEER. CDR3 length equals 15 residues. V shed 2 bases and J shed 2 bases, with 13 bases lying between them. The chain's CDR3 is CASSQSQGFTYEQYF. CDR3 in DNA: TGCGCCAGCAGCCAATCCCAGGGGTTCACCTACGAGCAGTACTTC.

V and J are TRBV5-5 and TRBJ2-6; 10 nucleotides line up with TRBD1. Looked up from germline, CDR1 is SGHKS and CDR2 is YYEKEE (reference sequence). CDR3 length: 18 amino acids. V lost 3 bases and J lost 0; bases outside the gene matches: 6. The CDR3 DNA reads as TGTGCCAGCAGCTCGGGGACAGGGGTTACCTCTGGGGCCAACGTCCTGACTTTC. Translated, it gives CASSSGTGVTSGANVLTF. The whole variable domain, filled in from reference TRBV5-5 and TRBJ2-6, reads DAGVTQSPTHLIKTRGQQVTLRCSPISGHKSVSWYQQVLGQGPQFIFQYYEKEERGRGNFPDRFSARQFPNYSSELNVNALLLGDSALYLCASSSGTGVTSGANVLTFGAGSRLTVL.

The V call is TRBV2, the J call TRBJ2-2, with 8 bases lining up with TRBD1. Germline lookup yields CDR1 SNHLY and CDR2 FYNNEI. CDR3 length: 14 amino acids. With 8 bases clipped from V and 4 bases from J, the junction kept 6 bases outside the gene matches. The CDR3 bases are TGTGCCAGCGGCCGGGACAGGCTCACCGGGGAGCTGTTTTTT. This sequence encodes CASGRDRLTGELFF.

The rearrangement links TRBV19 to TRBJ2-2, with TRBD2 as a possible D gene (5 bases). The CDR3 is made up of 14 amino acids. Germline loops: CDR1 LNHDA, CDR2 SQIVND (reference sequence). The V gene lost 6 bases and the J gene lost 4 bases, with 12 bases spanning the gap. CDR3 sequence: CASSPWGATGELFF. CDR3 DNA sequence: TGTGCCAGTAGCCCCTGGGGAGCCACCGGGGAGCTGTTTTTT.

The chain is built from TRBV7-2 and TRBJ1-2; possibly TRBD1 for D (6 bases). The CDR3 is made up of 15 amino acids. CDR1 and CDR2 from the germline V gene are SGHTA and FQGNSA. Trimming stripped 2 bases from V and 0 bases from J, with 10 bases between. In DNA, the CDR3 is TGTGCCAGCAGCTTAAACGGGGGCCCTAACTATGGCTACACCTTC. This translates into CASSLNGGPNYGYTF. Drawing the rest from reference TRBV7-2 and TRBJ1-2, the complete variable domain is GAGVSQSPSNKVTEKGKDVELRCDPISGHTALYWYRQSLGQGLEFLIYFQGNSAPDKSGLPSDRFSAERTGGSVSTLTIQRTQQEDSAVYLCASSLNGGPNYGYTFGSGTRLTVV.

The rearrangement joins TRBV7-2 to TRBJ1-2; weak D call: TRBD1 (6 bases). The CDR3 totals 15 residues. In germline, CDR1 is SGHTA, CDR2 FQGNSA. The germline V and J ends were trimmed by 4 bases and 1 base, with 13 bases remaining between them. CDR3 in amino acids: CASSSTGYVNYGYTF. DNA of the CDR3: TGTGCCAGCAGCTCGACAGGTTACGTTAACTATGGCTACACCTTC.

The rearrangement links TRBV2 to TRBJ2-5; no definite D call. Germline assignment: CDR1 SNHLY and CDR2 FYNNEI. The V gene lost 5 bases and the J gene lost 1 base, with 2 bases spanning the gap. This CDR3 has 11 residues. CDR3 sequence reads: CASSPQETQYF. CDR3 nucleotides: TGTGCCAGCAGTCCCCAAGAGACCCAGTACTTC.

The genes are TRBV18 and TRBJ1-2; D is unclear. The germline V gene encodes CDR1 KGHSH and CDR2 LQKENI. Trimming stripped 1 base from V and 6 bases from J, with 12 bases between. The CDR3 length is 14 residues. The CDR3 nucleotides read TGTGCCAGCTCACCACTGAGGCATCCCGATGGCTACACCTTC. Translated: CASSPLRHPDGYTF.

V and J are TRBV4-3 and TRBJ2-3; D assignment may be TRBD1 or TRBD2 (6 bases each). This CDR3 is 15 amino acids long. Germline CDR1 LGHNA, CDR2 YSLEER. Trimming shortened V by 4 bases and J by 4 bases, and 15 bases separated the two germline ends. This CDR3 is CASSPGGGGPDTQYF. DNA of the CDR3: TGCGCCAGCAGCCCTGGGGGCGGAGGGCCAGATACGCAGTATTTT.

The CDR3 sequence is CASRHRDSYEQYF. CDR3 nucleotide sequence: TGTGCCAGCAGACACAGGGACTCCTACGAGCAGTACTTC. The chain has TRBV6-1 and TRBJ2-5; maybe TRBD1 (6 bases). TRBJ2-7 explains the end of the DNA better; the J call may be wrong. This CDR3 has 13 residues. CDR1 is MNHNS, CDR2 SASEGT, per germline.

This clone was observed a handful of times. This chain joins TRBV5-5 and TRBJ1-5; 7 bases are a match to TRBD1. With 1 base clipped from V and 7 bases from J, the junction kept 5 bases outside the gene matches. The CDR3 length is 14 residues. Germline values: CDR1 SGHKS, CDR2 YYEKEE (reference sequence). CDR3 nucleotides: TGTGCCAGCAGCTTGAAGACAGGGAGGCAGCCCCAGCATTTT. It specifies CASSLKTGRQPQHF. Full variable domain (missing parts from reference TRBV5-5 and TRBJ1-5): DAGVTQSPTHLIKTRGQQVTLRCSPISGHKSVSWYQQVLGQGPQFIFQYYEKEERGRGNFPDRFSARQFPNYSSELNVNALLLGDSALYLCASSLKTGRQPQHFGDGTRLSIL.